A selection of T cell receptor beta chains follows, all from one sample in a study of T-cell reconstitution after alpha-beta-depleted transplantation in children. TCRdb fed the PCR reads into MiXCR, producing one record per CDR3 protein. This repertoire shows roughly 300,000 distinct CDR3 sequences, around 9.6% found once; its top ten account for 10%. The sample was PBMCs from the stem cell graft donor, taken from the stem cell graft. These receptors came from a human donor who donated a stem cell graft to a child with SCID. Each CDR3 is given with its conserved first and last residue. Each record gives: D gene, clone size, V gene, J gene, CDR3 protein, CDR3 DNA. A D gene is named only where the DNA matches it firmly. Clone size is shown for a subset of rows, as once, few, many or a class of expanded clone.

.,many,TRBV24-1,TRBJ2-2,CATSDRLQGNRELFF,TGTGCCACCAGTGATCGATTACAGGGAAACCGGGAGCTGTTTTTT
TRBD1,many,TRBV5-4,TRBJ2-5,CASSLRQGARGETQYF,TGTGCCAGCAGCCTACGACAGGGGGCGCGGGGGGAGACCCAGTACTTC
.,many,TRBV9,TRBJ2-1,CASSPGLSSSYNEQFF,TGTGCCAGCAGCCCTGGACTTTCTAGCTCCTACAATGAGCAGTTCTTC
TRBD1,few,TRBV11-2,TRBJ1-1,CASSLDGQGGFF,TGTGCCAGCAGCTTAGACGGACAGGGGGGTTTCTTT
.,few,TRBV29-1,TRBJ2-1,CSGGGGYNEQFF,TGCAGTGGAGGAGGGGGCTACAATGAGCAGTTCTTC
TRBD1,.,TRBV7-6,TRBJ1-4,CASSDDTGADEKLFF,TGTGCCAGCAGCGACGATACAGGGGCGGATGAAAAACTGTTTTTT
.,.,TRBV9,TRBJ1-1,CASSVGQAALHTEAFF,TGTGCCAGCAGCGTAGGACAGGCGGCTTTGCACACTGAAGCTTTCTTT
.,many,TRBV14,TRBJ2-7,CASSQGQGSSIYEQYF,TGTGCCAGCAGCCAAGGTCAGGGGTCCTCTATTTACGAGCAGTACTTC
.,few,TRBV12-3/TRBV12-4,TRBJ2-2,CASGQNTGELFF,TGTGCCAGCGGGCAGAACACCGGGGAGCTGTTTTTT
.,.,TRBV6-6,TRBJ2-1,CASSLGTRGDEQFF,TGTGCCAGCAGTCTCGGGACCCGCGGCGATGAGCAGTTCTTC
TRBD1,many,TRBV7-3,TRBJ2-7,CASSPGTANYEQYF,TGTGCCAGCAGCCCCGGGACAGCTAACTACGAGCAGTACTTC
TRBD1,.,TRBV20-1,TRBJ2-7,CSASGQGALSYEQYF,TGCAGTGCTAGCGGACAGGGGGCCCTTTCCTACGAGCAGTACTTC
.,.,TRBV7-9,TRBJ1-6,CASSLEVAGDYRSPLHF,TGTGCCAGCAGCTTAGAGGTAGCAGGGGACTATCGTTCACCCCTCCACTTT
.,few,TRBV29-1,TRBJ1-1,CSVAGVLNTEAFF,TGCAGCGTTGCGGGAGTCCTTAACACTGAAGCTTTCTTT
.,many,TRBV5-1,TRBJ1-2,CASSPGVTNYGYTF,TGCGCCAGCAGCCCAGGAGTAACTAACTATGGCTACACCTTC
TRBD2,.,TRBV29-1,TRBJ2-5,CSVEFRIAGGWRETQYF,TGCAGCGTTGAATTCCGCATAGCGGGGGGTTGGAGAGAGACCCAGTACTTC
.,many,TRBV6-1,TRBJ2-7,CASSEVRVAQYF,TGTGCCAGCAGTGAAGTCAGGGTTGCGCAGTACTTC
.,few,TRBV4-2,TRBJ1-2,CASSQDAGDGANYGYTF,TGTGCCAGCAGCCAAGACGCCGGGGATGGAGCTAACTATGGCTACACCTTC